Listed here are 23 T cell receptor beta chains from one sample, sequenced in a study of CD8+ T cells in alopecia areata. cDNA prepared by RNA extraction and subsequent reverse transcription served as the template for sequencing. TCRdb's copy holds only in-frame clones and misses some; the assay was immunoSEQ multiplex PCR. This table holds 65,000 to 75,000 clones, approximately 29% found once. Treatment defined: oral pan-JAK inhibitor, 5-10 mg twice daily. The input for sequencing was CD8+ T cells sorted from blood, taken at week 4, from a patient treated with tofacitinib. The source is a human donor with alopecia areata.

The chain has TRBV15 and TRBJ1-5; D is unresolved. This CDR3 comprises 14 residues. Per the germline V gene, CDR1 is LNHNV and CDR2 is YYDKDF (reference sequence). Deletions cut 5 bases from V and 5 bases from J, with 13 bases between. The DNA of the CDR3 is TGTGCCACCAGCGGCCGGGAGGGCGATCAGCCCCAGCATTTT. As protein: CATSGREGDQPQHF. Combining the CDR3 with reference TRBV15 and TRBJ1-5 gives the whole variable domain DAMVIQNPRYQVTQFGKPVTLSCSQTLNHNVMYWYQQKSSQAPKLLFHYYDKDFNNEADTPDNFQSRRPNTSFCFLDIRSPGLGDTAMYLCATSGREGDQPQHFGDGTRLSIL.

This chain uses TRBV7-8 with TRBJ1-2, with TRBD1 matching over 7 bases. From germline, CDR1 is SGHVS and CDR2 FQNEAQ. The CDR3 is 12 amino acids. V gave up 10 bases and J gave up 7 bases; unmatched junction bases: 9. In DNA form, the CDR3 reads TGTGCCACCTCGGACAGGAGAATTGGCTACACCTTC. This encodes CATSDRRIGYTF.

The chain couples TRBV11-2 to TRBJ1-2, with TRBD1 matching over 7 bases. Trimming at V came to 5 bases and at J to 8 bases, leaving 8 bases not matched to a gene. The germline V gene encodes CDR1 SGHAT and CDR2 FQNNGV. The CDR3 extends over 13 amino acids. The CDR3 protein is CASSPGTVMGYTF. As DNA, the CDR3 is TGTGCCAGCAGCCCAGGGACAGTAATGGGCTACACCTTC.

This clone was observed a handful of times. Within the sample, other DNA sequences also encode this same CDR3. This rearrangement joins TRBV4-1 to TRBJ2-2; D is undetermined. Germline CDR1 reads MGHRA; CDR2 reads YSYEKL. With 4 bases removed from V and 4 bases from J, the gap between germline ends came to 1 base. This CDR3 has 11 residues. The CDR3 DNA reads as TGCGCCAGCAGCCTCACCGGGGAGCTGTTTTTT. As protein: CASSLTGELFF.

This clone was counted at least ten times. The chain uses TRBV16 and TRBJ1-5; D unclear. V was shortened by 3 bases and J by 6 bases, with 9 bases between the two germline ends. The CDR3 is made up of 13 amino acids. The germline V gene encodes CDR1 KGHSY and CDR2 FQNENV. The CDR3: CASSQGYGQPQHF. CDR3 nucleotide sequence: TGTGCCAGCAGCCAGGGTTATGGTCAGCCCCAGCATTTT.

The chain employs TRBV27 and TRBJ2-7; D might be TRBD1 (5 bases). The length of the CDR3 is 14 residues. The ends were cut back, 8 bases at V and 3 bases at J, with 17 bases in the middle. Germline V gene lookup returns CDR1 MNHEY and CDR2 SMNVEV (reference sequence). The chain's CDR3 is CASARGATRYEQYF. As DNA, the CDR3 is TGTGCCAGCGCACGTGGGGCCACCCGCTACGAGCAGTACTTC.

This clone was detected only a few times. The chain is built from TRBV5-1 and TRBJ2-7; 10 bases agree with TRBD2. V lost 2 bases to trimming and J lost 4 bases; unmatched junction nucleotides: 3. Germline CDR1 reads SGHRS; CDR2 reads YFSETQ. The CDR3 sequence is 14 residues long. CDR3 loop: CASSFQRGGYEQYF. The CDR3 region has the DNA TGCGCCAGCAGCTTTCAGCGGGGGGGATACGAGCAGTACTTC.

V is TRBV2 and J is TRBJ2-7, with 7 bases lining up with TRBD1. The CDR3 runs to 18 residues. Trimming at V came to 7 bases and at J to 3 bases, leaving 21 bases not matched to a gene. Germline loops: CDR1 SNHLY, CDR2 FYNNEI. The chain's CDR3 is CASIPQQATDRAGYEQYF. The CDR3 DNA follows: TGTGCCAGCATCCCTCAACAGGCGACCGACAGGGCCGGCTACGAGCAGTACTTC.

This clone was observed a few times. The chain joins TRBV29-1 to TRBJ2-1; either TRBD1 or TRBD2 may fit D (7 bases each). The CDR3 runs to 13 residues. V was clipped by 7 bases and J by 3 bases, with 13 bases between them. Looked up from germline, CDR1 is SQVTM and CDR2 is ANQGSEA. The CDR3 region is CSGEGDSYNEQFF. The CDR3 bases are TGCAGCGGGGAGGGGGACAGCTACAATGAGCAGTTCTTC.

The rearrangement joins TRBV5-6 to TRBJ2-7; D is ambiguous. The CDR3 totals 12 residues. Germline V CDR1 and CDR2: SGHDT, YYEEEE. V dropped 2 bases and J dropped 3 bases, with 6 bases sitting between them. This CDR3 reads CASSFGGYEQYF. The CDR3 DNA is TGTGCCAGCAGCTTTGGCGGCTACGAGCAGTACTTC.

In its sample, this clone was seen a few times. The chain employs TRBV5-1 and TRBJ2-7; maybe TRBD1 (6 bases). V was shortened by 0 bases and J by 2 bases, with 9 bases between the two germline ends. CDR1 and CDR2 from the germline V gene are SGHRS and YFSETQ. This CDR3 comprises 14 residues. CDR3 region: CASSLAGHPYEQYF. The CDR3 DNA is TGCGCCAGCAGCTTGGCGGGACATCCCTACGAGCAGTACTTC.

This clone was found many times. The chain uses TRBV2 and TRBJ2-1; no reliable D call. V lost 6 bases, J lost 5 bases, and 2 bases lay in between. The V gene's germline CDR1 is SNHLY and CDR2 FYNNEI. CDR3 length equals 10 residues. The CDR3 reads CASSNNEQFF. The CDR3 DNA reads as TGTGCCAGCAGCAACAATGAGCAGTTCTTC.

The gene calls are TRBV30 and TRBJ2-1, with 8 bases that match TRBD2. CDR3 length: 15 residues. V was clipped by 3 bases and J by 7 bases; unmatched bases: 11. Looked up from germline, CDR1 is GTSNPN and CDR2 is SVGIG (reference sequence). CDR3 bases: TGTGCCTGGAGCTTGATGAGCGGGAGTCGGAATGAGCAGTTCTTC. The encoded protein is CAWSLMSGSRNEQFF.

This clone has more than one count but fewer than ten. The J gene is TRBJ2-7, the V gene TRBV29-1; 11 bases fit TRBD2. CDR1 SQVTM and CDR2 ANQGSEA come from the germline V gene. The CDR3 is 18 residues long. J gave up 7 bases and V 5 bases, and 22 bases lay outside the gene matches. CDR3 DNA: TGCAGCGTTCTACACTCGACAGGGGGTGGACTAGCGGGCGGTGAGCAGTACTTC. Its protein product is CSVLHSTGGGLAGGEQYF.

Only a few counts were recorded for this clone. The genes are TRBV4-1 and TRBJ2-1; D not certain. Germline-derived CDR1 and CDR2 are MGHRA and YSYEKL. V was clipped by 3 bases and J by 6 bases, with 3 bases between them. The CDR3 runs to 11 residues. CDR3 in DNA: TGCGCCAGCAGCCAGACCAATGAGCAGTTCTTC. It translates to CASSQTNEQFF.

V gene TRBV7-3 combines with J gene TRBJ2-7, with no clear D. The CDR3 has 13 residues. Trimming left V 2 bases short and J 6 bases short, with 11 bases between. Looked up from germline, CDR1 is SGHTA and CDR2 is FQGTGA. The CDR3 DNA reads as TGTGCCAGCAGCTTAGGCTTAGGACCCGAGCAGTACTTC. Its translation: CASSLGLGPEQYF.

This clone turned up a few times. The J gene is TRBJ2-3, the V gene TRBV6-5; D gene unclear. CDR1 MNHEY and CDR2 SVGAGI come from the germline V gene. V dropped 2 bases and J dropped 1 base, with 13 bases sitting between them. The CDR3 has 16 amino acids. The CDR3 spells CASSYRGRIRTDTQYF. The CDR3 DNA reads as TGTGCCAGCAGTTACCGCGGTCGGATACGCACAGATACGCAGTATTTT.

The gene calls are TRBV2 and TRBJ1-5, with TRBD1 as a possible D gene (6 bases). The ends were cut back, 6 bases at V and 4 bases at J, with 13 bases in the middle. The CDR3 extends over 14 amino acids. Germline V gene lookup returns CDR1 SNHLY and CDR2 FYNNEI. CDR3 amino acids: CASSLGQLNQPQHF. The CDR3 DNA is TGTGCCAGCAGCCTCGGACAGCTTAATCAGCCCCAGCATTTT. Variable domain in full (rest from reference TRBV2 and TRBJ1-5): EPEVTQTPSHQVTQMGQEVILRCVPISNHLYFYWYRQILGQKVEFLVSFYNNEISEKSEIFDDQFSVERPDGSNFTLKIRSTKLEDSAMYFCASSLGQLNQPQHFGDGTRLSIL.

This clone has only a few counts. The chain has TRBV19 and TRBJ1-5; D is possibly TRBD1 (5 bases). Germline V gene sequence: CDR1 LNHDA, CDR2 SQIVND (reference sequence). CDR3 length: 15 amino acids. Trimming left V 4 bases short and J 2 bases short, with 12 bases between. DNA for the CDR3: TGTGCCAGTAGTACGGGGCCAAACGGCAATCAGCCCCAGCATTTT. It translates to CASSTGPNGNQPQHF. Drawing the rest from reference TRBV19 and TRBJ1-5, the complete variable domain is DGGITQSPKYLFRKEGQNVTLSCEQNLNHDAMYWYRQDPGQGLRLIYYSQIVNDFQKGDIAEGYSVSREKKESFPLTVTSAQKNPTAFYLCASSTGPNGNQPQHFGDGTRLSIL.

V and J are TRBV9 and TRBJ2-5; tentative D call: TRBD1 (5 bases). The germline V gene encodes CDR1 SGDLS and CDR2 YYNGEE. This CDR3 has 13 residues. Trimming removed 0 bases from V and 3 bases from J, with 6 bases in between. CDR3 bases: TGTGCCAGCAGCGTAGAAGGGGAAGAGACCCAGTACTTC. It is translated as CASSVEGEETQYF.

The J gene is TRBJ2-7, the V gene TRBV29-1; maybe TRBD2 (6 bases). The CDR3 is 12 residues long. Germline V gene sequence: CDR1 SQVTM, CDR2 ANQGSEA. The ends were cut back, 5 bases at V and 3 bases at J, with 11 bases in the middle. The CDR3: CSVRRRDYEQYF. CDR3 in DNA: TGCAGCGTTCGTCGGCGGGACTACGAGCAGTACTTC.

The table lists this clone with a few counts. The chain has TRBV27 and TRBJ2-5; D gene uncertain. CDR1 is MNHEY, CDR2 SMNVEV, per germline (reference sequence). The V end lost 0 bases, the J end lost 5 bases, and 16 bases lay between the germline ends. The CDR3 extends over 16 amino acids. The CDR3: CASSLSGRHLGETQYF. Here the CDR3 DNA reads TGTGCCAGCAGTTTATCCGGCAGACACCTTGGGGAGACCCAGTACTTC.

CDR3 protein: CSVPGTGEQFF. The DNA for the CDR3 is TGCAGCGTCCCCGGGACAGGGGAGCAGTTCTTC. The rearrangement uses TRBV29-1 and TRBJ2-1, with 9 bases lining up with TRBD1. There are 11 residues in the CDR3. V trimming: 6 bases; J trimming: 10 bases; junction bases outside the gene matches: 4. Germline CDR1 is SQVTM and CDR2 is ANQGSEA.